The 4 T cell receptor beta chains below were found in one sample sequenced in a study of blood T cell repertoires in COVID-19 (dated by TCRdb to the early 2020s). Library prep was done by the immunoSEQ multiplex PCR assay. This immuneACCESS table, as held by TCRdb, lists in-frame sequences with V and J called but not all clones. Of the missing ones, under half trace to an unresolved V gene in checked studies; the others have no known cause. This sample holds roughly 68,000 clones; 80% to 90% were observed only once. The ten largest make up 6% to 7% of the sample. Sequencing was performed on peripheral blood. Receptors were obtained from a man in his fifties or sixties with active COVID-19.

This clone appeared once. This sequence joins TRBV29-1 and TRBJ1-1; tentative D call: TRBD1 (5 bases). Trimming removed 7 bases at V and 4 bases at J, with 13 bases between. In germline, CDR1 is SQVTM, CDR2 ANQGSEA. The CDR3 has 12 amino acids. In DNA form, the CDR3 reads TGCAGCGCTGTTACGGGGGGCACTGAAGCTTTCTTT. Amino acid sequence: CSAVTGGTEAFF.

V usage is TRBV7-2 and J usage is TRBJ1-2; the match to TRBD1 covers 7 bases. This CDR3 is 13 amino acids long. The J segment lost 4 bases and the V segment lost 5 bases, leaving 4 bases of the junction unmatched. Germline V gives CDR1 SGHTA, CDR2 FQGNSA. CDR3 loop: CASSPGTVYGYTF. The CDR3 coding sequence is TGTGCCAGCAGCCCCGGGACAGTCTATGGCTACACCTTC.

The DNA for the CDR3 is TGTGCCATCAGTGGGACAAGTAATTCACCCCTCCACTTT. This gives the protein CAISGTSNSPLHF. The genes are TRBV10-3 and TRBJ1-6; D may be TRBD1 (5 bases). Germline CDR1 reads ENHRY; CDR2 reads SYGVKD. This CDR3 has 13 residues. Trimming removed 4 bases from V and 6 bases from J, with 7 bases in between.

CDR3 residues: CASSSRAGRTSTDTQYF. The CDR3 DNA reads TGTGCCAGCAGTTCTCGTGCCGGACGGACTAGCACAGATACGCAGTATTTT. The V call is TRBV27, the J call TRBJ2-3, with a possible D match to TRBD2 (5 bases). Trimming shortened V by 4 bases and J by 0 bases, and 17 bases separated the two germline ends. CDR3 length: 17 amino acids. The germline V gene has CDR1 MNHEY and CDR2 SMNVEV (reference sequence).